The 27 T cell receptor beta chains listed next were all sequenced from one sample in a study of T cells in Graves' hyperthyroidism and ophthalmopathy (dated by TCRdb to the late 2010s). Library construction relied on multiplex PCR. Sequencing was carried out with an Illumina HiSeq 2000. TCR beta CDR3 regions were amplified from RNA transcripts. The TCR CDR3 was subjected to a first round of RT-PCR using the HTBI primer set and the Qiagen OneStep RT-PCR kit. TCRdb reprocessed the public reads (quality trimming at Q25 with fastp, clone calling with MiXCR) and kept in-frame beta chains. Every entry covers one CDR3 protein and lists the most common genes and DNA from its rows. The table for this sample lists over 550,000 distinct CDR3 sequences; about a sixth of them were counted only once. About 17% of the sample is held by the ten biggest clonotypes. Sequencing was done on a sample of blood. Receptors originate from a woman aged 18 to 35 with Graves' hyperthyroidism.

Many counts were recorded for this clonotype. CDR3 in DNA: TGTGCTAGTGGTTTGGTCGAAGGATGGGACAGGACTAACTATGGCTACACCTTC. Translating it yields CASGLVEGWDRTNYGYTF. The rearrangement uses TRBV12-5 and TRBJ1-2; 8 nucleotides agree with TRBD1. Germline-derived CDR1 and CDR2 are LGHNT and FRNRAP. CDR3 length: 18 residues. V gave up 0 bases and J gave up 0 bases; unmatched junction bases: 9.

There are many counts of this clonotype. This chain links TRBV30 with TRBJ1-2; D gene uncertain. CDR1 and CDR2 from the germline V gene are GTSNPN and SVGIG (reference sequence). The CDR3 extends over 16 amino acids. With 0 bases removed from V and 7 bases from J, the gap between germline ends came to 21 bases. CDR3 sequence reads: CAWSVIGPPGSVGYTF. DNA for the CDR3: TGTGCCTGGAGTGTAATAGGACCTCCGGGGAGCGTTGGCTACACCTTC.

The rearrangement links TRBV27 to TRBJ2-1; possibly TRBD1 for D (5 bases). Trimming stripped 0 bases from V and 4 bases from J, with 16 bases between. Germline CDR1 and CDR2: MNHEY and SMNVEV (reference sequence). This CDR3 has 17 residues. CDR3 coding DNA: TGTGCCAGCAGTTTATCGAATCTGGGGCTAGGGTACAATGAGCAGTTCTTC. Translated: CASSLSNLGLGYNEQFF.

This clonotype was detected ten times or more. V usage is TRBV28 and J usage is TRBJ2-3; TRBD2 might be the D (6 bases). Trimming shortened V by 4 bases and J by 5 bases, and 16 bases separated the two germline ends. The CDR3 covers 15 residues. CDR1 is MDHEN and CDR2 is SYDVKM in the germline V gene. The CDR3 DNA follows: TGTGCCAGCAGTTGGACTACAACTCTGGGAGATACGCAGTATTTT. It is translated as CASSWTTTLGDTQYF.

This clonotype appeared many times. The chain combines TRBV10-3 with TRBJ2-1; a weak D match, TRBD2 (5 bases). The CDR3 contains 15 residues. V lost 10 bases, J lost 0 bases, and 16 bases lay in between. Per germline, CDR1 ENHRY and CDR2 SYGVKD. The CDR3 protein is CASLQRSSSYNEQFF. The CDR3 coding sequence is TGTGCCAGTCTCCAGCGGAGTAGCTCCTACAATGAGCAGTTCTTC.

This clonotype appeared many times. This sequence joins TRBV12-3 or TRBV12-4 and TRBJ2-3, with 8 positions matching TRBD2. V lost 3 bases and J lost 12; bases outside the gene matches: 2. This CDR3 is built from 11 residues. The CDR3 nucleotides read TGTGCCAGCAGTTTCGGGGGGGCCCAGTATTTT. Protein: CASSFGGAQYF.

The chain employs TRBV4-2 and TRBJ2-3; TRBD1 aligns across 9 bases. Trimming took 1 base from V and 5 from J; bases not matched to a gene: 7. The CDR3 totals 16 residues. Germline V gene lookup returns CDR1 LGHNA and CDR2 YNFKEQ. The CDR3 is CASSQGEGTGRDTQYF. The CDR3 coding sequence is TGTGCCAGCAGCCAAGGTGAAGGGACAGGGAGAGATACGCAGTATTTT.

The sample holds a few counts of this clonotype. The chain has TRBV27 and TRBJ2-1; maybe TRBD1 (5 bases). Trimming cost V 4 bases and J 0 bases, with 13 bases left between them. The CDR3 has 16 amino acids. Germline-derived CDR1 and CDR2 are MNHEY and SMNVEV (reference sequence). CDR3 sequence reads: CASSSLTVSSYNEQFF. The CDR3 nucleotides read TGTGCCAGCAGTTCCCTGACAGTTTCCTCCTACAATGAGCAGTTCTTC.

This clonotype was picked up many times. This chain uses TRBV28 with TRBJ2-6, with 7 bases lining up with TRBD2. CDR3 length: 15 amino acids. Germline V CDR1 and CDR2: MDHEN, SYDVKM. The V and J ends lost 6 bases and 2 bases, in that order; junction bases with no gene match: 4. CDR3 residues: CASRPRGAGANVLTF. The CDR3 DNA follows: TGTGCCAGCAGACCCCGGGGGGCTGGGGCCAACGTCCTGACTTTC.

There are many counts of this clonotype. The chain carries TRBV20-1 and TRBJ2-7; TRBD2 agrees at 12 bases. Germline CDR1 DFQATT, CDR2 SNEGSKA (reference sequence). The ends lost 6 bases at V and 6 bases at J; junction bases unmatched: 15. This CDR3 has 16 amino acids. The CDR3 loop reads CSATHSGTSGLIEQYF. CDR3 in DNA: TGCAGTGCCACCCACAGTGGGACTAGCGGGTTGATCGAGCAGTACTTC.

This clonotype was found many times. CDR3 amino acids: CASSIEGENPYEQYF. CDR3 DNA sequence: TGTGCCAGTAGTATAGAAGGCGAAAACCCATACGAGCAGTACTTC. This chain connects TRBV19 to TRBJ2-7, with no clear D. Looked up from germline, CDR1 is LNHDA and CDR2 is SQIVND (reference sequence). The CDR3 runs to 15 residues. V gave up 0 bases and J gave up 4 bases, with 13 bases separating them.

This clonotype was observed a few times. The V and J genes are TRBV12-3 or TRBV12-4 and TRBJ2-3, with TRBD1 as a possible D gene (6 bases). Trimming pared 6 bases from V and 2 bases from J, leaving 12 bases between. The CDR3 is 14 amino acids. The CDR3 is CASRPTGPTDTQYF. CDR3 coding DNA: TGTGCCAGCAGACCGACAGGACCCACAGATACGCAGTATTTT.

At least ten counts were recorded for this clonotype. CDR3 region: CSARPIRSGANVLTF. The DNA of the CDR3 is TGCAGTGCACGGCCCATACGCTCTGGGGCCAACGTCCTGACTTTC. The V call is TRBV20-1, the J call TRBJ2-6; D gene unclear. Germline lookup yields CDR1 DFQATT and CDR2 SNEGSKA (reference sequence). The CDR3 spans 15 residues. The V and J ends lost 6 bases and 0 bases respectively, with 12 bases between them.

The chain couples TRBV7-9 to TRBJ1-1; a weak D match, TRBD1 (6 bases). Germline V gene data show CDR1 as SEHNR and CDR2 as FQNEAQ (reference sequence). V was shortened by 5 bases and J by 3 bases, with 13 bases between the two germline ends. The CDR3 runs 14 residues. CDR3 bases: TGTGCCAGCAGCGGGGGGGGCTTGGACACTGAAGCTTTCTTT. The encoded protein is CASSGGGLDTEAFF.

This clonotype was seen repeatedly, ten times or more. The CDR3 sequence: CGIQGLPEQFF. The CDR3 region has the DNA TGCGGAATTCAAGGGTTGCCTGAGCAGTTCTTC. V gene TRBV20-1 combines with J gene TRBJ2-1; D remains unclear. In germline, CDR1 is DFQATT, CDR2 SNEGSKA (reference sequence). This CDR3 comprises 11 residues.

The chain uses TRBV20-1 and TRBJ2-7, with D perhaps given as TRBD1 or TRBD2 (5 bases each). Trimming stripped 0 bases from V and 3 bases from J, with 15 bases between. CDR3 length equals 15 residues. Per the germline V gene, CDR1 is DFQATT and CDR2 is SNEGSKA (reference sequence). CDR3 protein: CSAREDEGLGYEQYF. The CDR3 DNA is TGCAGTGCTAGAGAGGACGAGGGGTTAGGCTACGAGCAGTACTTC.

This chain connects TRBV11-2 to TRBJ1-2, with a weak D call TRBD1 (5 bases). With 0 bases removed from V and 13 bases from J, the gap between germline ends came to 15 bases. The germline gives CDR1 SGHAT, CDR2 FQNNGV. CDR3 length: 13 amino acids. The CDR3 sequence is CASSLEVRATPTF. In DNA, the CDR3 is TGTGCCAGCAGCTTAGAAGTCAGGGCGACTCCCACCTTC. The whole variable domain, remainder taken from reference TRBV11-2 and TRBJ1-2, is EAGVAQSPRYKIIEKRQSVAFWCNPISGHATLYWYQQILGQGPKLLIQFQNNGVVDDSQLPKDRFSAERLKGVDSTLKIQPAKLEDSAVYLCASSLEVRATPTFGSGTRLTVV.

For the CDR3, the DNA is TGTGCCTGGAGTAGAGGGGTTCAATCTTCGGAGGCCCAGTACTTC. It yields the protein CAWSRGVQSSEAQYF. J is TRBJ2-5 and V is TRBV30; D possibly matches TRBD1 or TRBD2 (5 bases each). Germline V gives CDR1 GTSNPN, CDR2 SVGIG (reference sequence). Trimming cost V 2 bases and J 9 bases, with 22 bases left between them. The CDR3 is 15 residues long.

This clonotype showed up many times. This chain connects TRBV7-2 to TRBJ1-1; TRBD1 is a possible D gene (5 bases). CDR3 size: 17 residues. Germline CDR1 reads SGHTA; CDR2 reads FQGNSA. Trimming removed 7 bases from V and 0 bases from J, with 21 bases in between. The CDR3 protein is CASNGCRQGGMNTEAFF. In nucleotides, the CDR3 is TGTGCCAGCAATGGATGTCGGCAGGGAGGCATGAACACTGAAGCTTTCTTT. The variable domain in full, with the rest retrieved from reference TRBV7-2 and TRBJ1-1, is GAGVSQSPSNKVTEKGKDVELRCDPISGHTALYWYRQSLGQGLEFLIYFQGNSAPDKSGLPSDRFSAERTGGSVSTLTIQRTQQEDSAVYLCASNGCRQGGMNTEAFFGQGTRLTVV.

This chain uses TRBV12-3 or TRBV12-4 with TRBJ2-1, with TRBD2 identical over 11 bases. The CDR3 sequence is 15 residues long. The trim removed 7 bases at V and 9 bases at J, leaving 11 bases unmatched. The CDR3 loop reads CASNYGSGGAGEQFF. CDR3 sequence (DNA): TGTGCCAGCAATTATGGTAGCGGGGGGGCCGGTGAGCAGTTCTTC.

V and J are TRBV27 and TRBJ2-5; D gene ambiguous. V was trimmed by 2 bases and J by 3 bases, leaving 10 bases between them. Germline CDR1 is MNHEY and CDR2 is SMNVEV (reference sequence). This CDR3 spans 14 amino acids. This CDR3 is CASSLRAPEETQYF. The CDR3 region has the DNA TGTGCCAGCAGTTTACGAGCGCCAGAAGAGACCCAGTACTTC.

DNA of the CDR3: TGTGCCAGCAGCTTGGTGATAGCGGGAGCCACAGATACGCAGTATTTT. This codes for CASSLVIAGATDTQYF. The J gene is TRBJ2-3, the V gene TRBV5-6, with TRBD2 identical over 9 bases. This CDR3 has 16 amino acids. CDR1 SGHDT and CDR2 YYEEEE come from the germline V gene. The ends lost 0 bases at V and 2 bases at J; junction bases unmatched: 4.

A few counts support this clonotype. J is TRBJ1-1 and V is TRBV5-1; 12 bases are a match to TRBD1. Germline assignment: CDR1 SGHRS and CDR2 YFSETQ. Trimming took 0 bases from V and 5 from J; bases not matched to a gene: 5. This CDR3 has 16 amino acids. The CDR3 DNA is TGCGCCAGCAGCTTGGTCGGGACAGGGGGCGAGACTGAAGCTTTCTTT. Translation gives CASSLVGTGGETEAFF.

This clonotype was seen many times. J is TRBJ2-2 and V is TRBV12-3 or TRBV12-4; D call uncertain. CDR3 size: 14 residues. V gave up 3 bases and J gave up 0 bases, with 5 bases separating them. Written as DNA, the CDR3 is TGTGCCAGCAGTTTCGTCTCGAACACCGGGGAGCTGTTTTTT. This encodes CASSFVSNTGELFF.

This clonotype occurred many times. The CDR3 nucleotides read TGTGCCAGCAGCTCGATGGACAGGGTCGGCTACACCTTC. Its translation is CASSSMDRVGYTF. The rearrangement links TRBV11-3 to TRBJ1-2; 8 positions agree with TRBD1. The CDR3 is 13 amino acids. V dropped 4 bases and J dropped 8; count of bases not matched to a gene: 6. In germline, CDR1 is SGHNT, CDR2 YENEEA.

This clonotype has ten or more counts. The chain employs TRBV2 and TRBJ2-1, with D hard to call. The CDR3 loop spans 11 amino acids. Germline V gene data show CDR1 as SNHLY and CDR2 as FYNNEI. Trimming removed 7 bases at V and 3 bases at J, with 4 bases between. CDR3 DNA: TGTGCCAGCATCCTCTACAATGAGCAGTTCTTC. This gives the protein CASILYNEQFF.

The chain carries TRBV5-1 and TRBJ1-1; the match to TRBD1 covers 10 bases. The V gene's germline CDR1 is SGHRS and CDR2 YFSETQ. V shed 4 bases, J shed 1 base, and the junction held 4 bases outside the gene matches. The CDR3 totals 15 residues. The CDR3 DNA follows: TGCGCCAGCAGCGATAGGACAGGGGGGAACACTGAAGCTTTCTTT. This gives the protein CASSDRTGGNTEAFF.